This TCR beta chain was identified during a study of cytomegalovirus exposure and HLA in healthy donors. Overall study context: The approximately 110 validation repertoires used the same platform as the roughly 610 first-cohort repertoires, a later analysis reported. Points from the study as a whole: Subsequent analysis revealed that first-cohort TCR clusters tended to co-occur in the 100 to 150 validation repertoires. The dataset shows that most TCR sequences were rare, while some public TCRs occurred in many donors.

There are 19 residues in the CDR3. V lost 2 bases, J lost 3 bases, and 13 bases stayed unmatched. The germline V gene has CDR1 PRHDT and CDR2 FYEKMQ (reference sequence). Separation from the approximately 670-subject first cohort characterized the 120-subject validation cohort, to which the donors belonged. On this clone: Its matching antigen is unknown.

This table comes from immunoSEQ multiplex PCR, and its TCRdb copy is limited to in-frame clones, with some not included. The sample lists tens of thousands of clones, approximately 94% occurring once. The clonotype was recovered from a man younger than 35 in good health and CMV-seropositive. This chain connects TRBV13 to TRBJ1-5, with 10 positions matching TRBD1. The specimen sequenced was PBMCs. CDR3 residues: CASSLRKAGTGASNQPQHF. The CDR3 coding sequence is TGTGCCAGCAGCTTACGTAAAGCCGGGACAGGGGCTTCCAATCAGCCCCAGCATTTT.